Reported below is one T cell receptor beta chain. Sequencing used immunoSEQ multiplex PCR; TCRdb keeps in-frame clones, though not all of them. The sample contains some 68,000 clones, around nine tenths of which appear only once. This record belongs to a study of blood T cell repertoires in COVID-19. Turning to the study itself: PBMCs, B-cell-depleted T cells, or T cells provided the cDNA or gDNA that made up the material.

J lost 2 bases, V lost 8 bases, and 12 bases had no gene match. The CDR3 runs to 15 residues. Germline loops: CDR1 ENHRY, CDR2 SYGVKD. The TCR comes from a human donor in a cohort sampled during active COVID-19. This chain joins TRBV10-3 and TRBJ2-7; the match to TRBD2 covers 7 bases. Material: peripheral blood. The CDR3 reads CAIGAVGLGTYEQYF. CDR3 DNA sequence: TGTGCCATCGGAGCCGTAGGACTAGGGACCTACGAGCAGTACTTC.